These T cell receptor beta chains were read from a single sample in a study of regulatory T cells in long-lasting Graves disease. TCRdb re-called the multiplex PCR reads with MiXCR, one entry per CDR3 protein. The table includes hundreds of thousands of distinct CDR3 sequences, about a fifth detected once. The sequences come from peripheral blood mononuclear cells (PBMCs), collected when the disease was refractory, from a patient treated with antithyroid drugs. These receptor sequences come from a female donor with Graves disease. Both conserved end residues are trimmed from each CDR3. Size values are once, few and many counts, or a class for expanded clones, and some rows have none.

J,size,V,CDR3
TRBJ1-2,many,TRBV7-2,ASSLPGQARVFDGYT
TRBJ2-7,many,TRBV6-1,ASSEAPPAGAHYEQY
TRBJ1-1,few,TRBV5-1,ASSFTVGRNTEAF
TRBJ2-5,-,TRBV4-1,ASSQLRRETQY
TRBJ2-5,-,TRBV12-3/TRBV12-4,ASSQNTETQY
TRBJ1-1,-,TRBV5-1,ASSFQGNEAEAF
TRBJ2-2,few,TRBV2,ASSFAPHGNTGELF
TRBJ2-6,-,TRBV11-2,ASRTLKGNSHSGANVLT
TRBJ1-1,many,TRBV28,ASSIRQGKAF
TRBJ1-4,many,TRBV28,ASTRGGALGGEKLF
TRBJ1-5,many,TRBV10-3,AIGASGDSNQPQH
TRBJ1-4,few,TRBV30,AWSAPGGAHEKLF
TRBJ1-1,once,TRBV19,ASSIHGEGSPEAF
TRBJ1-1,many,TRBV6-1,ASTYANTEAF
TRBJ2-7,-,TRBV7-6,ASSLQPGGPYEQY
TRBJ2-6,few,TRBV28,ASSFREGRYSGANVLT
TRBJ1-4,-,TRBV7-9,ASSSNRAPTNEKLF
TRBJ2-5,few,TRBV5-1,ASVEGLAGAETQY
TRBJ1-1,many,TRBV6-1,ASSELSPSNTEAF
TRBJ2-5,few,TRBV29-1,SVGGAGEETQY
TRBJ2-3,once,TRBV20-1,SAQGERGGTDTQY
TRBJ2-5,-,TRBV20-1,SASGTSGGLGAQY
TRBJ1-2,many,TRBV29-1,SVEGHAFYGYT
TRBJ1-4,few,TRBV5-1,ASQRQLNEKLF
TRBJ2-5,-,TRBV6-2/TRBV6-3,ATQETQETQY
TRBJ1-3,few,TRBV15,ATSRDRGLSGNTIY
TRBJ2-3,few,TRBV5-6,ASSWGTSGMMQY
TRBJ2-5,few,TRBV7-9,ASSARVGGIETQY
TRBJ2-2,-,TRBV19,ASSITDRGAGELF
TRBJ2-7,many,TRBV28,ASSWGNEQY
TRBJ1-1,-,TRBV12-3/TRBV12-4,ASSFNTGEAF
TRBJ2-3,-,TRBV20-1,SAGDRTGSDTQY
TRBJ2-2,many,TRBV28,ASSPTGRSTGELF
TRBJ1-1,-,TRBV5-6,ASRSGTGGTEAF
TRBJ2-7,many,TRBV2,ASNIGAGYEQY
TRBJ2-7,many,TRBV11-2,ASSLGDQSYEQY
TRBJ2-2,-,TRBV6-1,ASRSGTGGFANTGELF
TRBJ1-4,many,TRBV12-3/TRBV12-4,ASRPNRGRVEKLF
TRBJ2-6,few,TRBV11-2,ASTVQGISGANVLT
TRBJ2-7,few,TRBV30,AWSSLADLAYEQY
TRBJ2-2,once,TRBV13,ASRLAGKNTGELF
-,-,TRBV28,ASITSPGSYNEQF
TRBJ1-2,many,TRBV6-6,ASSYSTGDYGYT
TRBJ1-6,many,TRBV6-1,ASSPAGTDNSPLH
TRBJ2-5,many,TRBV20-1,SAREGTGGGETQY
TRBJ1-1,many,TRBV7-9,ASSRPGTGTEAF
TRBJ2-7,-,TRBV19,ASSIDPSSYEQY
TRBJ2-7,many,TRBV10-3,AISDAYEQY
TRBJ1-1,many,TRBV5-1,ASSLGSASIGAF
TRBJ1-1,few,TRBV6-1,ASREGQLNTEAF
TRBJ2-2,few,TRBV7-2,ASSVGTSGVYTGELF
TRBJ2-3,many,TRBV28,ATAIARVSTDTQY
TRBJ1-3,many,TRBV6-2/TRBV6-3,ASSSRIWPGNTIY
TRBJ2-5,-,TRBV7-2,ASSISGQETQY
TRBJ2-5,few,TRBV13,ASSEIRGAVGETQY
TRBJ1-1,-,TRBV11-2,ASSPYYTATGFNTEAF
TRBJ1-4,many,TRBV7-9,ASSLAGGKLF
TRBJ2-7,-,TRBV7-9,ASSPTLGRGGTYEQY
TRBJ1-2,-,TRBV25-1,ASSDGGRGVGGYT